What follows is one T cell receptor (beta chain) and its context. The antigen is unknown. Sequencing was performed with immunoSEQ multiplex PCR; in TCRdb, only in-frame clones are kept and a portion is missing. The sample contains tens of thousands of clones, roughly 80% of which appear only once. The entry originates in a study of OX40 agonist ivuxolimab in advanced cancers. The overall study: While on treatment, patients had intravenous ivuxolimab at 0.01 to 10 mg/kg every 2 weeks. Study-wide results and limits: The CD4+ and CD8+ T cells in the blood had expanded clonally by week 6 at 0.1 to 3.0 mg/kg. The antigens recognized by the expanded peripheral T cells, that is their antigen specificity, were not determined.

The V gene's germline CDR1 is SQVTM and CDR2 ANQGSEA. Between the trimmed V and J ends, which lost 6 bases and 4 bases, there was a span of 11 bases. The CDR3 sequence is 12 residues long. The sequences come from CD4+ or CD8+ T cells sorted from blood, collected in a trial of the OX40 agonist ivuxolimab. The clonotype originates from an adult with an advanced solid tumor such as melanoma, head and neck, liver or kidney cancer. The chain recombines TRBV29-1 with TRBJ2-3; D is undetermined. CDR3 protein: CSVTWAPDTQYF. The CDR3 nucleotides read TGCAGCGTCACTTGGGCACCAGATACGCAGTATTTT.